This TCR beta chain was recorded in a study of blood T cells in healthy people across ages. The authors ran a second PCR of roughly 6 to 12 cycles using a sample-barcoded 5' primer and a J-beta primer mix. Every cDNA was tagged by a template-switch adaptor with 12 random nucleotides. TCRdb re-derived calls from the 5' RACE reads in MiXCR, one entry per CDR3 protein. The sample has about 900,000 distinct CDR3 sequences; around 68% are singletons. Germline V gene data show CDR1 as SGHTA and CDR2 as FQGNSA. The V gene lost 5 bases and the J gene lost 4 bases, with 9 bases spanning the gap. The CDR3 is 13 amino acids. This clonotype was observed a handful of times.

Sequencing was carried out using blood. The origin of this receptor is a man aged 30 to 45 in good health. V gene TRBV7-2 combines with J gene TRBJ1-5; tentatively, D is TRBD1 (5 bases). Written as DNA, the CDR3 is TGTGCCAGCAGCCGACAGTCTAATCAGCCCCAGCATTTT. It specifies CASSRQSNQPQHF.